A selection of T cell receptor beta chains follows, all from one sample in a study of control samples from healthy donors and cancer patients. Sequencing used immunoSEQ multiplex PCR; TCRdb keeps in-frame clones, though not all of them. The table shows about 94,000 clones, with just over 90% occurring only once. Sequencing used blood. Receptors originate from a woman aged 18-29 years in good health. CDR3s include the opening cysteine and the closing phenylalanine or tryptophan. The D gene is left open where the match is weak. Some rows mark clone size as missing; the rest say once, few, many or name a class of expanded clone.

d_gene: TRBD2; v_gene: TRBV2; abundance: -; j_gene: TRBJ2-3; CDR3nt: TGTGCCAGCAGTGGGGGACTAGCGGGGAATACAGATACGCAGTATTTT; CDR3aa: CASSGGLAGNTDTQYF
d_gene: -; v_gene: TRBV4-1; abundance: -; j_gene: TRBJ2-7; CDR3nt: TGCGCCAGCAGCCCATTAACAGGGTACAACTCCTACGAGCAGTACTTC; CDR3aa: CASSPLTGYNSYEQYF
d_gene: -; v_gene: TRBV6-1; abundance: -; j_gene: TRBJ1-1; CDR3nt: TGTGCCAGCAGTGAATTCGAGATGTACACTGAAGCTTTCTTT; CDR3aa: CASSEFEMYTEAFF
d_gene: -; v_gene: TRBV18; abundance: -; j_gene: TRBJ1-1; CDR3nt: TGTGCCAGCTCACCATTATGGGGGGATAACACTGAAGCTTTCTTT; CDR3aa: CASSPLWGDNTEAFF
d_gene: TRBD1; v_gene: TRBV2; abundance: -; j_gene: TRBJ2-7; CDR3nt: TGTGCCAGCAGAGGGGAGACAGGGGGCAAGGACGAGCAGTACTTC; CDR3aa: CASRGETGGKDEQYF
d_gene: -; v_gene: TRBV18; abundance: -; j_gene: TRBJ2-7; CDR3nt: TGTGCCAGCTCACCAGCCGGGAGTAGCTCCTACGAGCAGTACTTC; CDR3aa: CASSPAGSSSYEQYF
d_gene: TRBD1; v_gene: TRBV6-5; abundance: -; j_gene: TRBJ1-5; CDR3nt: TGTGCCAGCAGTTCCCTGACCGGGACAGGGCAGCCCCAGCATTTT; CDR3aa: CASSSLTGTGQPQHF
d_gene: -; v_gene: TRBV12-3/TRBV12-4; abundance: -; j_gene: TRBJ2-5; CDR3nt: TGTGCCAGCAGTTTGGGGGCAGAGACCCAGTACTTC; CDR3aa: CASSLGAETQYF
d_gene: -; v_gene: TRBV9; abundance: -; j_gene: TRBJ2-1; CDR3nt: TGTGCCAGCAGCCGTGCGGGATCCAACTACAATGAGCAGTTCTTC; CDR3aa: CASSRAGSNYNEQFF
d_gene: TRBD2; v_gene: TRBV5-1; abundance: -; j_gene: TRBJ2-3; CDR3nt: TGCGCCAGCAGCTCACCATTCTTAGCGGGGGGCCTCGGAGATACGCAGTATTTT; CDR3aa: CASSSPFLAGGLGDTQYF
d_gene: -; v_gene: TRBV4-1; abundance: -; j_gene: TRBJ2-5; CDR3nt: TGCGCCAGCAGCCGGCCAGCCGGCGGCGGGCAAGAGACCCAGTACTTC; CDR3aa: CASSRPAGGGQETQYF
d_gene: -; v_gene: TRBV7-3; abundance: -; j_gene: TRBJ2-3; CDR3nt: TGTGCCAGCAGCTTTGCGGGGGCCACAGATACGCAGTATTTT; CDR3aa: CASSFAGATDTQYF
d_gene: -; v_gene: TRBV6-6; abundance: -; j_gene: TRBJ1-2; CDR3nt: TGTGCCAGCAGTTACTCGACACTCGGGGGACTCACCTTC; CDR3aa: CASSYSTLGGLTF
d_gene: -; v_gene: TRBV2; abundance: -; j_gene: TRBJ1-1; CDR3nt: TGTGCCAGCAGTGAATGGACACTTCAAGCTTTCTTT; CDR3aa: CASSEWTLQAFF
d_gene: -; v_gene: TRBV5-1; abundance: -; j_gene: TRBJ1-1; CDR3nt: TGCGCCAGCAGCTTGGGGGCCATCTCCAACACTGAAGCTTTCTTT; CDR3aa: CASSLGAISNTEAFF
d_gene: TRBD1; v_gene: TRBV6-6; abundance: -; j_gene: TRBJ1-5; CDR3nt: TGTGCCAGCAGTTACTCACAGGGGGCAGGTCAGCCCCAGCATTTT; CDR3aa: CASSYSQGAGQPQHF
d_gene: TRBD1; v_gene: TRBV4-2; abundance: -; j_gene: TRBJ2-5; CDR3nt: TGTGCCAGCAGCCCCGGGGACAGGGACCAAGAGACCCAGTACTTC; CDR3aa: CASSPGDRDQETQYF
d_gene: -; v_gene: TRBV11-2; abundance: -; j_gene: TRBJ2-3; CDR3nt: TGTGCCAGCAGCTTATATCAGGGGAACACAGATACGCAGTATTTT; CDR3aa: CASSLYQGNTDTQYF
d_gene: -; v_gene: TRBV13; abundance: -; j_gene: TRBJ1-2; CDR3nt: TGTGCCAGCAGCACCAGCGGGGTTGGCTACACCTTC; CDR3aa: CASSTSGVGYTF
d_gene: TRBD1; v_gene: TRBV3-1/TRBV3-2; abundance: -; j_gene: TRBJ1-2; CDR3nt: TGTGCCAGCAGCCAAGAATCCCGAGACAGGGAGAATGGCTACACCTTC; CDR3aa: CASSQESRDRENGYTF
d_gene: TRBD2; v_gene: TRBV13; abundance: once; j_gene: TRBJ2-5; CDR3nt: TGTGCCAGCAGCAGGGGACTAGCGGGGGGGCTGGAGACCCAGTACTTC; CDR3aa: CASSRGLAGGLETQYF
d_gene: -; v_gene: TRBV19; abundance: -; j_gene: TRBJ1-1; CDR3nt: TGTGCCAGCAACCGGGCGAGGACCGTGAACACTGAAGCTTTCTTT; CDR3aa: CASNRARTVNTEAFF
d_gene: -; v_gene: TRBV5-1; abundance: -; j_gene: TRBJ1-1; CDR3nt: TGCGCCAGCAGCCCGCTTGAAAGGGGGGACACTGAAGCTTTCTTT; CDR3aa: CASSPLERGDTEAFF
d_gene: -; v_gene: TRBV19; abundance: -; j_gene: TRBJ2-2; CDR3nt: TGTGCCAGTAGTATAGAGGCGAACACCGGGGAGCTGTTTTTT; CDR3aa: CASSIEANTGELFF
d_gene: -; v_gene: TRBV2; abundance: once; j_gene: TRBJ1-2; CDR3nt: TGTGCCAGCAGGGGACAAATCTATGGCTACACCTTC; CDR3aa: CASRGQIYGYTF
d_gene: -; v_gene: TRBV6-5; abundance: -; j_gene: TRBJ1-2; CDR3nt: TGTGCCAGCAGTTACTCGACGGGGACGGGCTACACCTTC; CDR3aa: CASSYSTGTGYTF
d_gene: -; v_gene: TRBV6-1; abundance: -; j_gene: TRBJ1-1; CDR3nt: TGTGCCAGCAGTGACGAGAACACTGAAGCTTTCTTT; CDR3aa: CASSDENTEAFF
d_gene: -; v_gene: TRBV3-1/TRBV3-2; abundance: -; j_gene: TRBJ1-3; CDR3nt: TGTGCCAGCAGCTACCCACTCGACTCTGGAAACACCATATATTTT; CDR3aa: CASSYPLDSGNTIYF
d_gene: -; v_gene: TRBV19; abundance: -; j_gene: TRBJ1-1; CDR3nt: TGTGCCAGTCAGTGGGGGCGAAACACTGAAGCTTTCTTT; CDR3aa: CASQWGRNTEAFF
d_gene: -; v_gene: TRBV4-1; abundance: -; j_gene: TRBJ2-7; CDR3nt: TGCGCCAGCAGCCAAGAATTTTTCGGGGGAGGCTACGAGCAGTACTTC; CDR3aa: CASSQEFFGGGYEQYF
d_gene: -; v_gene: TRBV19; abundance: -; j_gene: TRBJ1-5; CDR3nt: TGTGCCAGTCAACGGGCCTCGGTTACCTCAAATCAGCCCCAGCATTTT; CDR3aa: CASQRASVTSNQPQHF
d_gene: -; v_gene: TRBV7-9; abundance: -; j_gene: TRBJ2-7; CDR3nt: TGTGCCAGCAGCTTAGTTACCCCCGAGCAGTACTTC; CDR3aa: CASSLVTPEQYF
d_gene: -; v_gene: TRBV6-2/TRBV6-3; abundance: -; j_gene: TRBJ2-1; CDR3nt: TGTGCCAGCAGTAAGACAGTCAGCTCCTACAATGAGCAGTTCTTC; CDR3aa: CASSKTVSSYNEQFF
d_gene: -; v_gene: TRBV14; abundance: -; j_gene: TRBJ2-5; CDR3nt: TGTGCCAGCAGCCGATTACAGGGTGTCCAAGAGACCCAGTACTTC; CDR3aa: CASSRLQGVQETQYF
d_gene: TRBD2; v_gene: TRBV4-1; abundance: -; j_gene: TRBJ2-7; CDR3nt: TGCGCCAGCAGCCAAGCCTCCCTAGCGGGGGGCTACGAGCAGTACTTC; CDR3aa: CASSQASLAGGYEQYF
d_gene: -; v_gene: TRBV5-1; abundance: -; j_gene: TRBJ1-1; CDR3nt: TGCGCCAGCAGCTTGGCTATATCTTTTAACACTGAAGCTTTCTTT; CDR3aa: CASSLAISFNTEAFF
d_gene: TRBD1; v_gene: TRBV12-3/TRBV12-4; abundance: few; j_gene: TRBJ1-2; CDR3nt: TGTGCCAGCAGTTGGACAGGGGATGGTGGCTACACCTTC; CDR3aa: CASSWTGDGGYTF
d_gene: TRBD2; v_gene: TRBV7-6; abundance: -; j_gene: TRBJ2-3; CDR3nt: TGTGCCAGCAGCGTGTCGGCGGGGGGCGCAGATACGCAGTATTTT; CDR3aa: CASSVSAGGADTQYF
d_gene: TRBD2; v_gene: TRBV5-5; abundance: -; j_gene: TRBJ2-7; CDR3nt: TGTGCCAGCAGCTTGCGCACTAGCGGGGGAGCCTACGAGCAGTACTTC; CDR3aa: CASSLRTSGGAYEQYF
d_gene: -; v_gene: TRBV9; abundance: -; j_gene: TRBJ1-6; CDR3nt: TGTGCCAGCAGCCCCCAATCCCAAGGGGCGAATTCACCCCTCCACTTT; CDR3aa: CASSPQSQGANSPLHF
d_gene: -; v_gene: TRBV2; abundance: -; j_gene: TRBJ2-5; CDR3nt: TGTGCCAGCAGTGAAGGAACATCTGGGACCCAGTACTTC; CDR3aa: CASSEGTSGTQYF
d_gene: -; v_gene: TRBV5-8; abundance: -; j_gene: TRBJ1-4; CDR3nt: TGTGCCAGCAGCTTGGATCCAGGGATCGTTGAAAAACTGTTTTTT; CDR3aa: CASSLDPGIVEKLFF
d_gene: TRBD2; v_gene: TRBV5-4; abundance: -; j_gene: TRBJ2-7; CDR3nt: TGTGCCAGCAGCGCTATTAGCGGGGGGACGCTCGAGCAGTACTTC; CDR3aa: CASSAISGGTLEQYF
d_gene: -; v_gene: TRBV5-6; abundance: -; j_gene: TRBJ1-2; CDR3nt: TGTGCCAGCAGGGGATTCGGGGGAGTAGGATCGGGCTACACCTTC; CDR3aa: CASRGFGGVGSGYTF
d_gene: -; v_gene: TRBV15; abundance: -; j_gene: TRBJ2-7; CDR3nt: TGTGCCACCAGCCGATATCGGGGGGCCGAGCAGTACTTC; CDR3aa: CATSRYRGAEQYF
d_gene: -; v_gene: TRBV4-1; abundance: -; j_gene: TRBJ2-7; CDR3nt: TGCGCCAGCAGCCAACCCCGGAGGGGGGGGCCCCACGAGCAGTACTTC; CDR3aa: CASSQPRRGGPHEQYF
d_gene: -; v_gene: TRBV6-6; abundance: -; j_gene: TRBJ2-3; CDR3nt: TGTGCCAGCAGTTCGCGCAGGGCCGGGGTCACAGATACGCAGTATTTT; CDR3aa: CASSSRRAGVTDTQYF
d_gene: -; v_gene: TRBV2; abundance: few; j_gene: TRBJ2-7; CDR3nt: TGTGCCAGCAGTTCGACAGGCTACGAGCAGTACTTC; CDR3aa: CASSSTGYEQYF
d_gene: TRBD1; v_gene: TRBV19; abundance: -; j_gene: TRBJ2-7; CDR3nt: TGTGCCAGTAGTGCTGGTCTGGGGAGGGGACAGGGTTCCTACGAGCAGTACTTC; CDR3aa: CASSAGLGRGQGSYEQYF
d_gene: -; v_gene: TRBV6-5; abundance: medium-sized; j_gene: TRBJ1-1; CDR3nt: TGTGCCAGCAGGTACAGCGCCGGCATGAACACTGAAGCTTTCTTT; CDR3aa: CASRYSAGMNTEAFF
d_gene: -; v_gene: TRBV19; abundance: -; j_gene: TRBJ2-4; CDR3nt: TGTGCCAGTAGTATTTCGTCCAGCCGAAACATTCAGTACTTC; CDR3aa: CASSISSSRNIQYF
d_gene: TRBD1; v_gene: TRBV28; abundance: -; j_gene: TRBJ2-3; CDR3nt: TGTGCCAGCAGTTTGGGACAGGGGCCCACAGATACGCAGTATTTT; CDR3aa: CASSLGQGPTDTQYF